Each of the 5 T cell receptor beta chains below was sequenced from the same sample in a study of Ad26.COV2.S vaccination and SARS-CoV-2 variants. Sequencing was performed with immunoSEQ multiplex PCR; in TCRdb, only in-frame clones are kept and a portion is missing. The sample has about 350,000 clones, 80% to 90% seen once. The treatment was: 19 received Ad26.COV2.S at low or high dose, single or two shots; 5 received placebo; per-sample allocation not given. Sample collection was performed on day 63 after the first vaccine or placebo injection. The material sequenced was peripheral blood, taken in a trial of Ad26.COV2.S vaccine versus placebo. All receptors come from a person between 18 and 65 years old who received the Ad26.COV2.S COVID-19 vaccine or a placebo.

The CDR3 spells CASSLTSDSAFDDEQYF. Written as DNA, the CDR3 is TGTGCCAGCAGTTTAACATCGGACTCTGCTTTTGACGACGAGCAGTACTTC. The chain joins TRBV28 to TRBJ2-7; weak D call: TRBD2 (5 bases). The V gene lost 2 bases and the J gene lost 5 bases, with 22 bases spanning the gap. The CDR3 is made up of 17 amino acids. The germline gives CDR1 MDHEN, CDR2 SYDVKM. Together with reference TRBV28 and TRBJ2-7, the CDR3 gives the full variable domain: DVKVTQSSRYLVKRTGEKVFLECVQDMDHENMFWYRQDPGLGLRLIYFSYDVKMKEKGDIPEGYSVSREKKERFSLILESASTNQTSMYLCASSLTSDSAFDDEQYFGPGTRLTVT.

The chain combines TRBV5-5 with TRBJ1-1; D is unclear. This CDR3 has 13 residues. The germline V and J ends were trimmed by 6 bases and 2 bases, with 11 bases remaining between them. The V gene's germline CDR1 is SGHKS and CDR2 YYEKEE (reference sequence). In DNA form, the CDR3 reads TGTGCCAGCAAGACACTGGGTAACACTGAAGCTTTCTTT. Translating it yields CASKTLGNTEAFF.

This sequence joins TRBV9 and TRBJ1-1, with D hard to call. V gave up 4 bases and J gave up 0 bases, with 7 bases separating them. The CDR3 has 13 amino acids. Germline-derived CDR1 and CDR2 are SGDLS and YYNGEE. CDR3 in DNA: TGTGCCAGCAGCTTGAGCTTGAACACTGAAGCTTTCTTT. Protein: CASSLSLNTEAFF.

The V gene is TRBV5-1, the J gene TRBJ2-7, with 7 bases matching TRBD2. Trimming at V came to 4 bases and at J to 0 bases, leaving 10 bases not matched to a gene. The CDR3 is 16 amino acids. Germline-derived CDR1 and CDR2 are SGHRS and YFSETQ. The CDR3 here is CASSVEGGVLSYEQYF. The CDR3 region has the DNA TGCGCCAGCAGCGTTGAGGGAGGGGTCCTCTCCTACGAGCAGTACTTC.

V is TRBV3-1 (or the pseudogene TRBV3-2) and J is TRBJ2-1, with D tentatively TRBD1 (5 bases). V shed 2 bases and J shed 8 bases, with 10 bases lying between them. Germline V gene data show CDR1 as LGHDT and CDR2 as YNNKEL (reference sequence). The length of the CDR3 is 13 residues. The CDR3 spells CASSQPGRDEQFF. DNA of the CDR3: TGTGCCAGCAGCCAACCAGGGCGCGATGAGCAGTTCTTC.